Listed here is a single T cell receptor beta chain. The data were taken from a study of shared clonotypes between healthy human individuals. Assay execution took place at the deep level. As originally analysed: Junction-only sequences without quality scores came from ImmunoSEQ, so filtering differed. Clones were sequenced by immunoSEQ multiplex PCR, and TCRdb holds only the in-frame ones, with some missing. D and trimming come from the DNA, and the V and J calls and clone size come from that table. The sample lists hundreds of thousands of clones; 90% to 95% were seen once. Positively selected for CCR7, the CD45RO-negative cells used as naive CD8 cells excluded terminally differentiated effector memory CD45RA+ cells. The sequencing input was naive CD8+ T cells sorted from blood. This TCR derives from a man aged 25-45 years in good health.

Written as DNA, the CDR3 is TGTGCCAGCAGTTCAGGGGCCGAGCAGTACTTC. Residues: CASSSGAEQYF. The chain carries TRBV27 and TRBJ2-7; tentatively, D is TRBD1 (6 bases). V dropped 4 bases and J dropped 6 bases, with 7 bases sitting between them. Germline V gene sequence: CDR1 MNHEY, CDR2 SMNVEV (reference sequence). The CDR3 length is 11 residues.